These 19 T cell receptor beta chains came from one sample sequenced in a study of CD8 T cells in ankylosing spondylitis. TCRdb redid the calling of the 5' RACE reads with MiXCR, one entry per CDR3 protein. The data show about 92,000 distinct CDR3 sequences, 8.8% seen once. Source material: blood, either unsorted or a sorted T cell fraction (not recorded which). These receptors originate from a male donor with ankylosing spondylitis or in good health (not recorded which).

This clonotype was detected many times. The genes are TRBV11-2 and TRBJ2-3; D gene unclear. CDR1 SGHAT and CDR2 FQNNGV come from the germline V gene. V lost 5 bases and J lost 0, with 9 bases in between. CDR3 length equals 14 residues. CDR3 protein: CASSPMASTDTQYF. CDR3 in DNA: TGTGCCAGCAGCCCAATGGCCAGCACAGATACGCAGTATTTT.

Ten or more counts support this clonotype. This chain connects TRBV20-1 to TRBJ2-6; possible D gene TRBD1, 6 bases. V lost 6 bases, J lost 0 bases, and 9 bases lay in between. Looked up from germline, CDR1 is DFQATT and CDR2 is SNEGSKA (reference sequence). This CDR3 is built from 14 residues. CDR3 sequence reads: CSADRYSGANVLTF. The DNA of the CDR3 is TGCAGTGCCGACAGGTACTCTGGGGCCAACGTCCTGACTTTC.

This chain connects TRBV7-2 to TRBJ1-2, with unresolved D. The ends were cut back, 5 bases at V and 4 bases at J, with 11 bases in the middle. From germline, CDR1 is SGHTA and CDR2 FQGNSA. This CDR3 contains 13 residues. CDR3 residues: CASSLGPLYGYTF. The CDR3 DNA reads TGTGCCAGCAGCCTGGGCCCCCTCTATGGCTACACCTTC.

This clonotype was seen repeatedly, ten times or more. The chain couples TRBV5-1 to TRBJ2-7; the match to TRBD1 covers 7 bases. This CDR3 comprises 15 residues. J gave up 2 bases and V 4 bases, and 9 bases lay outside the gene matches. Germline-derived CDR1 and CDR2 are SGHRS and YFSETQ. The CDR3 sequence is CASSRDRSPTYEQYF. The CDR3 DNA reads as TGCGCCAGCAGCCGGGACAGAAGCCCTACCTACGAGCAGTACTTC.

This clonotype was seen repeatedly, ten times or more. The genes are TRBV20-1 and TRBJ2-2, with 13 nucleotides matching TRBD2. The CDR3 extends over 17 amino acids. CDR1 and CDR2 (germline): DFQATT, SNEGSKA (reference sequence). V dropped 6 bases and J dropped 0; count of bases not matched to a gene: 7. DNA for the CDR3: TGCAGTGCCCGGGGACTAGCGGGGACCTCGAACACCGGGGAGCTGTTTTTT. Encoded protein: CSARGLAGTSNTGELFF.

This clonotype was detected only once. This may stem from a read error, because a much larger clone lies one nucleotide away. This chain links TRBV7-3 with TRBJ2-3; the D is unclear. The germline CDR1 and CDR2 sequences are SGHTA and FQGTGA. This CDR3 region has 12 residues. In DNA form, the CDR3 reads TGTGCCAGCAGCTCATCAAAAGATACGCGGTATTTT. It translates to CASSSSKDTRYF. Combining the CDR3 with reference TRBV7-3 and TRBJ2-3 gives the whole variable domain GAGVSQTPSNKVTEKGKYVELRCDPISGHTALYWYRQSLGQGPEFLIYFQGTGAADDSGLPNDRFFAVRPEGSVSTLKIQRTERGDSAVYLCASSSSKDTRYFGPGTRLTVL.

In its sample, this clonotype was seen many times. The chain employs TRBV7-3 and TRBJ2-1, with 10 bases fitting TRBD2. This CDR3 is 15 amino acids long. The ends lost 3 bases at V and 8 bases at J; junction bases unmatched: 7. CDR1 is SGHTA, CDR2 FQGTGA, per germline. The CDR3 sequence: CASSFPSGGVHEQFF. CDR3 DNA: TGTGCCAGCAGCTTTCCCAGCGGGGGGGTACATGAGCAGTTCTTC. The full variable domain, its missing parts supplied by reference TRBV7-3 and TRBJ2-1, is GAGVSQTPSNKVTEKGKYVELRCDPISGHTALYWYRQSLGQGPEFLIYFQGTGAADDSGLPNDRFFAVRPEGSVSTLKIQRTERGDSAVYLCASSFPSGGVHEQFFGPGTRLTVL.

This clonotype was recorded at least ten times. The gene calls are TRBV28 and TRBJ2-7, with a tentative D call TRBD2 (7 bases). Germline V CDR1 and CDR2: MDHEN, SYDVKM. The length of the CDR3 is 17 residues. V gave up 3 bases and J gave up 1 base, with 19 bases separating them. The CDR3 DNA sequence: TGTGCCAGCAGTTTTTCGGTTGGGGGGGGGACATCCTACGAGCAGTACTTC. It translates to CASSFSVGGGTSYEQYF.

A remark on this clonotype: Germline and junction disagree at one end, which may indicate a read error. J is TRBJ2-1 and V is TRBV7-3; 10 bases line up with TRBD1. Germline values: CDR1 SGHTA, CDR2 FQGTGA. The CDR3 contains 16 residues. CDR3 coding DNA: TGCGCCAGCAGCGTGACAGGGGGCAAGTCCTACAGTGAGCAGTTCTTC. Its protein product is CASSVTGGKSYSEQFF.

The chain uses TRBV30 and TRBJ2-2, with 10 bases that match TRBD1. Trimming at V came to 3 bases and at J to 8 bases, leaving 15 bases not matched to a gene. Germline V gene sequence: CDR1 GTSNPN, CDR2 SVGIG (reference sequence). This CDR3 contains 17 residues. The CDR3 protein is CAWRPKQTGGFLGELFF. The CDR3 region has the DNA TGTGCCTGGAGACCCAAACAGACAGGGGGCTTTTTAGGGGAGCTGTTTTTT.

This clonotype showed up many times. The rearrangement joins TRBV10-3 to TRBJ2-1; tentatively, D is TRBD1 (6 bases). This CDR3 comprises 15 residues. V shed 3 bases and J shed 9 bases, with 18 bases lying between them. From germline, CDR1 is ENHRY and CDR2 SYGVKD. The CDR3 sequence: CAISDLRDNNLEQFF. In DNA, the CDR3 is TGTGCCATCAGTGATCTCCGGGACAATAATCTTGAGCAGTTCTTC.

This clonotype was counted at least ten times. The rearrangement joins TRBV7-2 to TRBJ2-5, with 9 bases identical to TRBD2. The CDR3 is 16 amino acids. Trimming took 5 bases from V and 2 from J; bases not matched to a gene: 9. Germline V gives CDR1 SGHTA, CDR2 FQGNSA. CDR3 coding DNA: TGTGCCAGCAGCCCCATGAGCGGGGGGCCACAAGAGACCCAGTACTTC. As protein: CASSPMSGGPQETQYF. Combining the CDR3 with reference TRBV7-2 and TRBJ2-5 gives the whole variable domain GAGVSQSPSNKVTEKGKDVELRCDPISGHTALYWYRQSLGQGLEFLIYFQGNSAPDKSGLPSDRFSAERTGGSVSTLTIQRTQQEDSAVYLCASSPMSGGPQETQYFGPGTRLLVL.

This clonotype has a count of ten or more. The chain is built from TRBV18 and TRBJ1-1; possibly TRBD1 for D (5 bases). Deletions cut 2 bases from V and 0 bases from J, with 7 bases between. CDR1 KGHSH and CDR2 LQKENI come from the germline V gene. The CDR3 runs to 14 residues. This chain's CDR3 is CASSPGTLNTEAFF. The CDR3 nucleotides are TGTGCCAGCTCACCAGGGACCCTGAACACTGAAGCTTTCTTT.

This clonotype was observed at least ten times. The chain joins TRBV6-4 to TRBJ2-1; D tentatively fits TRBD1 or TRBD2 (5 bases each). The germline V gene has CDR1 MRHNA and CDR2 SNTAGT. Trimming cost V 3 bases and J 9 bases, with 12 bases left between them. The CDR3 contains 13 residues. CDR3 amino acids: CASSEWDGGEQFF. As DNA, the CDR3 is TGTGCCAGCAGTGAATGGGATGGGGGTGAGCAGTTCTTC.

At least ten counts were recorded for this clonotype. The chain recombines TRBV7-2 with TRBJ1-2; D might be TRBD1 (6 bases). The CDR3 has 15 residues. V lost 0 bases and J 8 bases, leaving 16 bases between the germline ends. Germline values: CDR1 SGHTA, CDR2 FQGNSA. CDR3 amino acids: CASSLAYREDTGYTF. The DNA of the CDR3 is TGTGCCAGCAGCTTAGCCTACAGGGAGGATACGGGCTACACCTTC.

This clonotype was counted many times. V usage is TRBV10-3 and J usage is TRBJ2-7, with 9 bases matching TRBD1. The germline V gene encodes CDR1 ENHRY and CDR2 SYGVKD. V gave up 3 bases and J gave up 7 bases; unmatched junction bases: 13. The CDR3 is 16 amino acids. This CDR3 reads CAISDPGQGPPPEQYF. The CDR3 bases are TGTGCCATCAGTGACCCGGGACAGGGTCCCCCTCCGGAGCAGTACTTC.

This clonotype was seen many times. This chain links TRBV5-1 with TRBJ2-1, with D tentatively TRBD1 or TRBD2 (5 bases each). Looked up from germline, CDR1 is SGHRS and CDR2 is YFSETQ. V shed 6 bases and J shed 0 bases, with 13 bases lying between them. This CDR3 has 15 amino acids. Here the CDR3 DNA reads TGCGCCAGCACCGGGACGGTAAGCTCCTACAATGAGCAGTTCTTC. Its protein product is CASTGTVSSYNEQFF.

The rearrangement joins TRBV5-1 to TRBJ2-6; D might be TRBD1 (6 bases). The germline CDR1 and CDR2 sequences are SGHRS and YFSETQ. V shed 0 bases and J shed 0 bases, with 16 bases lying between them. This CDR3 contains 19 residues. This CDR3 reads CASSLEAQGSLSGANVLTF. CDR3 in DNA: TGCGCCAGCAGCTTGGAGGCACAGGGTAGCCTCTCTGGGGCCAACGTCCTGACTTTC.

In its sample, this clonotype was seen a few times. The rearrangement links TRBV10-3 to TRBJ2-1; weak D call: TRBD2 (6 bases). The CDR3 contains 15 residues. In germline, CDR1 is ENHRY, CDR2 SYGVKD. V was cut by 6 bases and J by 4 bases, with 16 bases left in between. CDR3 loop: CAIRDPGLGYNEQFF. CDR3 sequence (DNA): TGTGCCATCAGGGACCCGGGACTGGGGTACAATGAGCAGTTCTTC.